This T cell receptor beta chain appears in the sequencing data of a study of breast tumors, draining lymph nodes, adjacent tissues. Germline CDR1 and CDR2: LNHDA and SQIVND (reference sequence). This CDR3 is built from 13 residues. V dropped 2 bases and J dropped 2 bases, with 6 bases sitting between them. Study-level findings and limits: That most tumor T cells come from lymph nodes remained unproven.

This clonotype has just a few counts. Antigen specificity is unknown. Breast cancer patients provided tissue from their axillary draining lymph nodes. Via MiXCR, TCRdb re-called the multiplex PCR reads, giving one row per CDR3 protein. The data hold 250,000 or so distinct CDR3 sequences, with 30% observed a single time. This clonotype was obtained from a female donor with breast cancer. Some clones in this sample may be carry-over from other donors' samples. Input material: axillary lymph node tissue. The chain couples TRBV19 to TRBJ1-1; D gene uncertain. CDR3 DNA sequence: TGTGCCAGTAGTATATCGGGCAACACTGAAGCTTTCTTT. Translating it yields CASSISGNTEAFF.